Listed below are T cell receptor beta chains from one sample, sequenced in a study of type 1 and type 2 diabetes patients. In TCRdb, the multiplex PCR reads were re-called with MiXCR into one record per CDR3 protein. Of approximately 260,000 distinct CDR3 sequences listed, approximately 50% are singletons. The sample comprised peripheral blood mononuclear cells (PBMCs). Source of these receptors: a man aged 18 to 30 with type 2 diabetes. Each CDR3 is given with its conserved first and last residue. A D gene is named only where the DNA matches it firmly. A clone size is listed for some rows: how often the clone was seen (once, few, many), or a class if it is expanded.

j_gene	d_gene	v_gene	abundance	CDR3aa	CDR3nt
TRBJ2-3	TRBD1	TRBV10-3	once	CAITTDRGTGTDTRYF	TGTGCCATCACCACCGACAGGGGTACTGGCACAGATACGCGGTATTTT
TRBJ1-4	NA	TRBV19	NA	CASRGFGNEKLFF	TGTGCCAGTAGAGGCTTTGGTAATGAAAAACTGTTTTTT
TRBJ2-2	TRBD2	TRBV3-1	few	CASSQGLAGDGELFF	TGTGCCAGCAGCCAGGGACTAGCCGGGGACGGGGAGCTGTTTTTT
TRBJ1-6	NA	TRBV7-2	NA	CASSKTRDADSPLHF	TGTGCCAGCAGCAAAACGAGGGATGCGGATTCACCCCTCCACTTT
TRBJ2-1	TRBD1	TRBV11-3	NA	CASSSDRGDNEQFF	TGTGCCAGCAGCTCCGACAGGGGAGACAATGAGCAGTTCTTC
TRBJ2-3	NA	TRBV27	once	CASQTRGTDTQYF	TGTGCCAGCCAGACTAGGGGCACAGATACGCAGTATTTT
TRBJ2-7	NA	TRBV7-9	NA	CASSLRSEYEQYF	TGTGCCAGCAGCTTGAGGTCAGAGTACGAGCAGTACTTC
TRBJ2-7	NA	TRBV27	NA	CASGSYSDEQYF	TGTGCCAGCGGGTCCTATTCGGACGAGCAGTACTTC
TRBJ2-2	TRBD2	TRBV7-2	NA	CASSLVAGDAGELFF	TGTGCCAGCAGCTTAGTCGCGGGAGACGCCGGGGAGCTGTTTTTT
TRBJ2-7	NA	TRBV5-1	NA	CASSLSSVADEQYF	TGTGCCAGCAGCTTATCCAGCGTGGCGGACGAGCAGTACTTC
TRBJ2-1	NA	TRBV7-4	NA	CASSRTRGDTGSYNEQFF	TGTGCCAGCAGCCGCACACGAGGAGACACAGGGTCCTACAATGAGCAGTTCTTC
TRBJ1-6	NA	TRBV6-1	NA	CASSETAHSPLHF	TGTGCCAGCAGCGAGACAGCTCATTCACCCCTCCACTTT
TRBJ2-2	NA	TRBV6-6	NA	CASSSKTTDTGELFF	TGTGCCAGCAGTTCCAAGACAACCGACACCGGGGAGCTGTTTTTT
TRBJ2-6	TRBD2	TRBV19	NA	CTSKRDALGANVLTF	TGTACCAGTAAGCGGGACGCCCTTGGGGCCAACGTCCTGACTTTC
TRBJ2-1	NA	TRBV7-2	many	CASGDYRLETEQFF	TGTGCCAGCGGAGACTACCGATTGGAGACGGAGCAGTTCTTC
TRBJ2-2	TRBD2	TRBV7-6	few	CASSLAPSGTGELFF	TGTGCCAGCAGCTTAGCACCTAGCGGAACCGGGGAGCTGTTTTTT
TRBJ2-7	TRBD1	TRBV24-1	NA	CATSDFELGQAGSYEQYF	TGTGCCACCAGTGATTTTGAATTGGGACAGGCAGGTTCCTACGAGCAGTACTTC
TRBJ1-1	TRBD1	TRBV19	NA	CAWNTGTGNTEAFF	TGTGCCTGGAATACCGGGACAGGGAACACTGAAGCTTTCTTT
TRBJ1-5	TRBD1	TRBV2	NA	CASSPRDRELKGPQHF	TGTGCCAGCAGCCCGAGGGACAGGGAACTCAAGGGGCCCCAGCATTTT
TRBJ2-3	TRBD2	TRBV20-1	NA	CSASIAGADTQYF	TGCAGTGCTAGCATTGCGGGAGCAGATACGCAGTATTTT
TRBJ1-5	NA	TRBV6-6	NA	CASSEKRTGQPQHF	TGCGCCAGCAGTGAGAAAAGGACGGGACAGCCCCAGCATTTT
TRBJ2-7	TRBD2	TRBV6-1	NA	CATSGTSASYEQYF	TGTGCCACCTCCGGGACTAGCGCTTCCTACGAGCAGTACTTC
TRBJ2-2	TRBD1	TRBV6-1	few	CATSPGTDTGELFF	TGTGCCACCTCCCCGGGGACAGACACCGGGGAGCTGTTTTTT
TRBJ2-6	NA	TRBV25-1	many	CASRDAGANVLTF	TGTGCCAGCAGGGACGCTGGGGCCAACGTCCTGACTTTC
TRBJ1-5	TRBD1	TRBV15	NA	CATSVGTDYNQPQHF	TGTGCCACCAGCGTCGGGACAGACTATAATCAGCCCCAGCATTTT
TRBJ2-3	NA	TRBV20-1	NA	CSATLITLPTDTQYF	TGCAGTGCTACCCTCATAACACTTCCCACAGATACGCAGTATTTT
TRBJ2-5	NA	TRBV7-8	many	CASSFSHRELVRETQYF	TGTGCCAGCAGCTTCTCCCACCGGGAACTAGTGAGAGAGACCCAGTACTTC
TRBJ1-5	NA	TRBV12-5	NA	CARGRQPQHF	TGTGCTAGGGGGCGGCAGCCCCAGCATTTT
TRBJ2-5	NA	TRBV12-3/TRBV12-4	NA	CASSLPYVDPEIRNF	TGTGCCAGCAGTTTACCTTACGTGGACCCAGAGATAAGAAACTTC
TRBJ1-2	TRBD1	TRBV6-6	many	CASSRDRNSNYGYTF	TGTGCCAGCAGCAGGGACAGAAATTCGAACTATGGCTACACCTTC
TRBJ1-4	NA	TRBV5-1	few	CASSLWQGNEKLFF	TGCGCCAGCAGCTTGTGGCAGGGGAATGAAAAACTGTTTTTT
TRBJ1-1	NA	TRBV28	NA	CASSLYGVNTEAFF	TGTGCCAGCAGTTTATATGGGGTGAACACTGAAGCTTTCTTT
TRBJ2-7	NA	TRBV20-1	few	CSASHYEQYF	TGCAGTGCTTCCCACTACGAGCAGTACTTC
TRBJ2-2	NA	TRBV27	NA	CASSGKTGELFF	TGTGCCAGCAGTGGGAAGACCGGGGAGCTGTTTTTT
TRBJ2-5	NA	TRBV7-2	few	CASSLRAGSETQYF	TGTGCCAGCAGCTTACGAGCTGGGTCAGAGACCCAGTACTTC
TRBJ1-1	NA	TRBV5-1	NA	CASTLMTGGVEAFF	TGCGCCAGCACCCTAATGACAGGAGGTGTGGAGGCTTTCTTT
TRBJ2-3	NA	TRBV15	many	CATVDRKRTDTQYF	TGTGCCACCGTAGACCGAAAGCGCACAGATACGCAGTATTTT
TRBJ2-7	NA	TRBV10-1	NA	CASSDTQARQGEQYF	TGCGCCAGCAGTGATACCCAGGCCCGCCAGGGCGAGCAGTACTTC
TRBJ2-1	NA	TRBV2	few	CASTMSAGVKFEQFF	TGTGCCAGCACAATGTCGGCAGGGGTAAAGTTTGAGCAGTTCTTC
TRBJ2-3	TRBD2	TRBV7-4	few	CASSPDTSGDPSTDTQYF	TGTGCCAGCAGCCCGGACACTAGCGGGGACCCTAGCACAGATACGCAGTATTTT